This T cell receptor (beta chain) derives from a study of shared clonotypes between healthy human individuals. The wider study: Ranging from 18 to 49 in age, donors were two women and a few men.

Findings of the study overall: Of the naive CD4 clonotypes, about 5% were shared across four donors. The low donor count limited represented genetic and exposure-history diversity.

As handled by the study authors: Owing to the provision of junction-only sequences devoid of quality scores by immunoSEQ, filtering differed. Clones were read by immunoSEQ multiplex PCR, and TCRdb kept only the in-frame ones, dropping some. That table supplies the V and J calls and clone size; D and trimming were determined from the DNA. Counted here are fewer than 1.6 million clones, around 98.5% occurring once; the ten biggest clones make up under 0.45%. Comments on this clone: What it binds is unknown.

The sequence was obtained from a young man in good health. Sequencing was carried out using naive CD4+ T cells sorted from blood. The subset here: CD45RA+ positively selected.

The CDR3 is CASSMFAGASGPYNEQFF. The CDR3 DNA reads TGTGCCAGTAGTATGTTCGCCGGGGCTAGCGGGCCCTACAATGAGCAGTTCTTC. The genes are TRBV19 and TRBJ2-1; 8 bases agree with TRBD2. There are 18 residues in the CDR3. Germline lookup yields CDR1 LNHDA and CDR2 SQIVND (reference sequence). V was pared by 3 bases and J by 2 bases, with 12 bases of the junction left unmatched.